This T cell receptor (beta chain) was obtained from a study of blood T cell repertoires in COVID-19. After removal of 3 bases from V and 5 bases from J, the junction contained 9 bases not matched to a gene. Germline V gives CDR1 LNHDA, CDR2 SQIVND (reference sequence). The CDR3 is 16 residues long. Sequenced by immunoSEQ multiplex PCR; TCRdb stores in-frame clones only, minus some. Of 200,000 to 250,000 clones in the sample, about 86% were seen once. J is TRBJ2-3 and V is TRBV19; 9 nucleotides line up with TRBD2. The TCR sequence derives from a woman aged 45-59 years with acute COVID-19. The specimen was PBMCs or T cells enriched from blood (not recorded which). CDR3 DNA: TGTGCCAGTAGTATCAATAGCGGGAGCGTCCTAGATACGCAGTATTTT. This encodes CASSINSGSVLDTQYF.